These 26 T cell receptor beta chains came from one sample sequenced in a study of shared clonotypes between healthy human individuals. The assay was immunoSEQ multiplex PCR, and TCRdb's table has in-frame clones only and misses some. The table includes 850,000 to 1,100,000 clones, approximately 80% detected once. The sample taken for sequencing was memory CD4+ T cells from PBMCs. As to subset: CD45RA-negative fraction. The source is a man aged 18-30 years in good health. Some clones in this sample may be carry-over from other donors' samples.

The rearrangement joins TRBV10-3 to TRBJ2-3; 7 bases fit TRBD2. Trimming cost V 6 bases and J 5 bases; bases outside gene matches: 8. This CDR3 comprises 14 residues. Germline V gene data show CDR1 as ENHRY and CDR2 as SYGVKD. In nucleotides, the CDR3 is TGTGCCATCAGCGCCAGCGGGATTGAAGATACGCAGTATTTT. Its protein is CAISASGIEDTQYF.

The gene calls are TRBV5-1 and TRBJ1-2, with a possible D match to TRBD1 (5 bases). Germline lookup yields CDR1 SGHRS and CDR2 YFSETQ. V was shortened by 4 bases and J by 2 bases, with 12 bases between the two germline ends. The CDR3 totals 14 residues. CDR3 bases: TGCGCCAGCAGCCCTCAGGGACCCAACTATGGCTACACCTTC. Translation gives CASSPQGPNYGYTF.

This chain connects TRBV28 to TRBJ1-4, with 7 bases that match TRBD1. The CDR3 is 15 amino acids. Looked up from germline, CDR1 is MDHEN and CDR2 is SYDVKM. Trimming at V came to 4 bases and at J to 7 bases, leaving 9 bases not matched to a gene. CDR3 region: CASSSRQGGGEKLFF. The DNA for the CDR3 is TGTGCCAGCAGTTCCCGACAGGGCGGCGGTGAAAAACTGTTTTTT.

The chain recombines TRBV10-3 with TRBJ2-1; possibly TRBD1 for D (6 bases). The CDR3 has 12 amino acids. From germline, CDR1 is ENHRY and CDR2 SYGVKD. The V end lost 10 bases, the J end lost 7 bases, and 14 bases lay between the germline ends. The CDR3 coding sequence is TGTGCCACCGAGGGGGATGGAAATGAGCAGTTCTTC. It is translated as CATEGDGNEQFF.

This clone was seen at least ten times. The same CDR3 is also encoded by other DNA sequences in this sample. This sequence joins TRBV5-1 and TRBJ2-6, with D hard to call. The CDR3 runs to 15 residues. From germline, CDR1 is SGHRS and CDR2 YFSETQ. The V gene lost 4 bases and the J gene lost 0 bases, with 8 bases spanning the gap. The CDR3 spells CASSPTDSGANVLTF. The CDR3 DNA sequence: TGCGCCAGCAGCCCCACCGACTCTGGGGCCAACGTCCTGACTTTC.

This clone was observed once. The chain has TRBV28 and TRBJ1-2, with D perhaps matching TRBD1 (5 bases). V dropped 4 bases and J dropped 4 bases, with 19 bases sitting between them. The CDR3 covers 16 residues. CDR1 MDHEN and CDR2 SYDVKM come from the germline V gene. The CDR3 DNA sequence: TGTGCCAGCAGTTCCTCTAATTTCCAGGGAATCTATGGCTACACCTTC. Residues: CASSSSNFQGIYGYTF.

The V and J genes are TRBV2 and TRBJ2-3; 15 bases align to TRBD2. V trimming: 11 bases; J trimming: 1 base; junction bases outside the gene matches: 1. The V gene's germline CDR1 is SNHLY and CDR2 FYNNEI. The CDR3 is made up of 14 amino acids. In DNA form, the CDR3 reads TGTGCCGGGACTAGCGGGAGGCGCACAGATACGCAGTATTTT. Translation: CAGTSGRRTDTQYF.

The rearrangement links TRBV5-4 to TRBJ2-3; D may be TRBD2 (6 bases). This CDR3 is 16 amino acids long. Germline loops: CDR1 SGHNT, CDR2 YYREEE (reference sequence). V shed 4 bases and J shed 2 bases, with 17 bases lying between them. The CDR3 sequence is CASSRASGGNTDTQYF. The CDR3 coding sequence is TGTGCCAGCAGCCGGGCCAGCGGCGGGAACACAGATACGCAGTATTTT.

This chain uses TRBV6-1 with TRBJ2-7; 7 bases line up with TRBD1. V shed 8 bases and J 2 bases; nucleotides not matched to a gene: 6. The CDR3 is made up of 13 amino acids. CDR1 is MNHNS and CDR2 is SASEGT in the germline V gene. CDR3 DNA sequence: TGTGCCAGCGATGACAGGGCCCCCTACGAGCAGTACTTC. Protein product: CASDDRAPYEQYF.

The chain combines TRBV5-1 with TRBJ1-3; D is possibly TRBD1 (5 bases). Trimming removed 4 bases at V and 3 bases at J, with 17 bases between. The CDR3 sequence is 16 residues long. From germline, CDR1 is SGHRS and CDR2 YFSETQ. CDR3 coding DNA: TGCGCCAGCAGCCAAGCAGGGACTCTAGGTGGAAACACCATATATTTT. It yields the protein CASSQAGTLGGNTIYF.

This chain connects TRBV5-1 to TRBJ2-1; no clear D. The CDR3 is 15 amino acids. Trimming left V 0 bases short and J 5 bases short, with 12 bases between. Germline V gene lookup returns CDR1 SGHRS and CDR2 YFSETQ. The chain's CDR3 is CASSLGPLGDNEQFF. The DNA of the CDR3 is TGCGCCAGCAGCTTGGGTCCCCTTGGGGACAATGAGCAGTTCTTC.

This clone occurred a few times. Other DNA sequences from this sample encode an identical CDR3 as well. This sequence joins TRBV5-1 and TRBJ2-5, with a weak D call TRBD1 (6 bases). CDR3 size: 15 residues. Germline V gene lookup returns CDR1 SGHRS and CDR2 YFSETQ. The V gene lost 0 bases and the J gene lost 1 base, with 10 bases spanning the gap. DNA of the CDR3: TGCGCCAGCAGCTTGGCCGGGACATCCCAAGAGACCCAGTACTTC. This sequence encodes CASSLAGTSQETQYF.

V usage is TRBV11-2 and J usage is TRBJ2-2; maybe TRBD2 (5 bases). Trimming stripped 3 bases from V and 7 bases from J, with 9 bases between. The CDR3 is made up of 13 amino acids. CDR1 is SGHAT, CDR2 FQNNGV, per germline. Written as DNA, the CDR3 is TGTGCCAGCAGCTTCTCTGAGGGCGGGGAGCTGTTTTTT. It translates to CASSFSEGGELFF.

The V and J genes are TRBV29-1 and TRBJ2-7; 7 bases are a match to TRBD2. Germline V gene data show CDR1 as SQVTM and CDR2 as ANQGSEA. This CDR3 spans 15 amino acids. Trimming took 6 bases from V and 2 from J; bases not matched to a gene: 13. Here the CDR3 DNA reads TGCAGCGTCTTATGGGGAGGGACGGAGACCTACGAGCAGTACTTC. Translated, it gives CSVLWGGTETYEQYF.

The V and J genes are TRBV2 and TRBJ2-1; either TRBD1 or TRBD2 may fit D (6 bases each). Trimming removed 6 bases at V and 12 bases at J, with 15 bases between. The CDR3 is 12 residues long. Germline V CDR1 and CDR2: SNHLY, FYNNEI. This CDR3 reads CASRVGGQGQFF. CDR3 nucleotides: TGTGCCAGCAGGGTGGGGGGCCAAGGGCAGTTCTTC.

This clone showed up just once. Other DNA sequences in this specimen translate into the identical CDR3. The chain has TRBV5-1 and TRBJ2-2, with 11 positions matching TRBD1. Trimming at V came to 4 bases and at J to 4 bases, leaving 6 bases not matched to a gene. Looked up from germline, CDR1 is SGHRS and CDR2 is YFSETQ. The CDR3 contains 16 residues. This chain's CDR3 is CASSPGTGGSTGELFF. The CDR3 DNA reads TGCGCCAGCAGCCCTGGGACAGGGGGTAGCACCGGGGAGCTGTTTTTT. Filled out from reference TRBV5-1 and TRBJ2-2, the complete variable domain reads KAGVTQTPRYLIKTRGQQVTLSCSPISGHRSVSWYQQTPGQGLQFLFEYFSETQRNKGNFPGRFSGRQFSNSRSEMNVSTLELGDSALYLCASSPGTGGSTGELFFGEGSRLTVL.

A note on this clone: The sample holds other DNA sequences that translate to the same CDR3. The V gene is TRBV28, the J gene TRBJ2-3; D is undetermined. V lost 3 bases to trimming and J lost 6 bases, with 13 bases between them. This CDR3 comprises 14 residues. Germline V lookup: CDR1 MDHEN, CDR2 SYDVKM. This CDR3 is CASSLDGRTDTQYF. CDR3 sequence (DNA): TGTGCCAGCAGTTTGGACGGCCGAACCGATACGCAGTATTTT.

In the case of this clone: Additional DNA sequences in this sample encode the identical CDR3. The chain has TRBV29-1 and TRBJ2-3, with TRBD1 as a possible D gene (5 bases). The CDR3 has 12 amino acids. Germline CDR1 is SQVTM and CDR2 is ANQGSEA. The ends were cut back, 3 bases at V and 3 bases at J, with 7 bases in the middle. This chain's CDR3 is CSVDSGTDTQYF. The CDR3 DNA reads TGCAGCGTTGATTCAGGGACAGATACGCAGTATTTT.

The V and J genes are TRBV11-3 and TRBJ2-1; D is perhaps TRBD1 (5 bases). Germline V gene sequence: CDR1 SGHNT, CDR2 YENEEA. V was pared by 8 bases and J by 0 bases, with 17 bases between. CDR3 length: 16 residues. The CDR3 is CASPSRGRSSYNEQFF. As DNA, the CDR3 is TGTGCCAGCCCATCTAGGGGCAGGAGCTCCTACAATGAGCAGTTCTTC.

The J gene is TRBJ1-5, the V gene TRBV27, with a weak D call TRBD1 (5 bases). Germline assignment: CDR1 MNHEY and CDR2 SMNVEV (reference sequence). Trimming left V 3 bases short and J 4 bases short, with 16 bases between. The CDR3 extends over 16 amino acids. This CDR3 is CASSFLGGSDNQPQHF. The DNA for the CDR3 is TGTGCCAGCAGTTTCCTCGGGGGATCCGATAATCAGCCCCAGCATTTT.

This clone was observed a few times. This sequence joins TRBV18 and TRBJ2-7, with 9 bases aligning to TRBD1. CDR1 is KGHSH, CDR2 LQKENI, per germline. This CDR3 contains 15 residues. V gave up 1 base and J gave up 7 bases; unmatched junction bases: 8. CDR3 residues: CASSPHPGQGGEQYF. CDR3 nucleotide sequence: TGTGCCAGCTCACCACATCCGGGACAGGGTGGAGAGCAGTACTTC. Filled out from reference TRBV18 and TRBJ2-7, the complete variable domain reads NAGVMQNPRHLVRRRGQEARLRCSPMKGHSHVYWYRQLPEEGLKFMVYLQKENIIDESGMPKERFSAEFPKEGPSILRIQQVVRGDSAAYFCASSPHPGQGGEQYFGPGTRLTVT.

The rearrangement joins TRBV5-8 to TRBJ2-7; TRBD1 matches at 8 bases. Per the germline V gene, CDR1 is SGHTS and CDR2 is YDEGEE. V dropped 3 bases and J dropped 3; count of bases not matched to a gene: 5. The CDR3 consists of 14 residues. The CDR3 nucleotides are TGTGCCAGCAGCTCAGGGGGCACCCTCTACGAGCAGTACTTC. Its protein is CASSSGGTLYEQYF. The full variable domain, in which reference TRBV5-8 and TRBJ2-7 provide the parts outside the CDR3, is EAGVTQSPTHLIKTRGQQATLRCSPISGHTSVYWYQQALGLGLQFLLWYDEGEERNRGNFPPRFSGRQFPNYSSELNVNALELEDSALYLCASSSGGTLYEQYFGPGTRLTVT.

This clone occurred a few times. Other DNA sequences from this sample encode an identical CDR3 as well. The chain carries TRBV18 and TRBJ1-1, with D hard to call. This CDR3 comprises 12 residues. V was pared by 4 bases and J by 1 base, with 4 bases between. CDR1 and CDR2 (germline): KGHSH, LQKENI. The CDR3 is CASSRGNTEAFF. CDR3 DNA sequence: TGTGCCAGCTCACGCGGGAACACTGAAGCTTTCTTT.

V and J are TRBV18 and TRBJ1-1; D not certain. The CDR3 totals 14 residues. Trimming took off 4 bases at V and 1 base at J, with 10 bases between the two ends. The germline gives CDR1 KGHSH, CDR2 LQKENI. The chain's CDR3 is CASSQQPPNTEAFF. The CDR3, as DNA: TGTGCCAGCTCACAACAGCCGCCGAACACTGAAGCTTTCTTT.

Only a few counts were recorded for this clone. The DNA for the CDR3 is TGTGCCAGCAGAGCCTACAGGGGGGGCACTGAAGCTTTCTTT. It yields the protein CASRAYRGGTEAFF. The rearrangement joins TRBV27 to TRBJ1-1; the match to TRBD1 covers 8 bases. CDR3 length: 14 residues. The germline gives CDR1 MNHEY, CDR2 SMNVEV (reference sequence). J lost 4 bases, V lost 6 bases, and 7 bases had no gene match.

CDR3 loop: CASSLGDRDTGELFF. The CDR3, as DNA: TGTGCCAGCAGCTTGGGTGACAGAGACACCGGGGAGCTGTTTTTT. The V gene is TRBV5-5, the J gene TRBJ2-2; weak D call: TRBD1 (5 bases). Trimming removed 0 bases from V and 3 bases from J, with 9 bases in between. Germline loops: CDR1 SGHKS, CDR2 YYEKEE (reference sequence). This CDR3 is built from 15 residues.